These 14 T cell receptor beta chains originate from one sample sequenced in a study of cytomegalovirus exposure and HLA in healthy donors. PCR used 60 Vbeta primers and 13 Jbeta primers. Generated by immunoSEQ multiplex PCR, the TCRdb table keeps only in-frame clones and is missing some. Of more than 100,000 clones in the sample, approximately 76% were seen once. What was sequenced was PBMCs. These TCRs come from a man aged 55-75 years in good health and CMV-seropositive.

This clone occurred a few times. The genes are TRBV7-9 and TRBJ1-2; the D gene is possibly TRBD1 (6 bases). This CDR3 has 13 residues. From germline, CDR1 is SEHNR and CDR2 FQNEAQ (reference sequence). Trimming took off 5 bases at V and 7 bases at J, with 14 bases between the two ends. The CDR3: CASSQIHRVGYTF. The CDR3 DNA sequence: TGTGCCAGCAGCCAAATCCACAGGGTTGGCTACACCTTC.

V is TRBV25-1 and J is TRBJ2-7; 7 bases map to TRBD1. The CDR3 has 15 amino acids. The germline V gene encodes CDR1 MGHDK and CDR2 SYGVNS. The junction had 12 bases not matched to a gene; V was cut back by 7 bases and J by 3 bases. This CDR3 is CASTPGRGPDYEQYF. DNA for the CDR3: TGTGCCAGCACCCCTGGTAGGGGGCCGGACTACGAGCAGTACTTC.

V is TRBV5-1 and J is TRBJ2-7; the match to TRBD2 covers 10 bases. The germline gives CDR1 SGHRS, CDR2 YFSETQ. Trimming removed 3 bases from V and 0 bases from J; junction bases left unmatched: 6. This CDR3 is built from 16 residues. CDR3 sequence (DNA): TGCGCCAGCAGCTATGGACTAGCGGCTTACTCCTACGAGCAGTACTTC. This codes for CASSYGLAAYSYEQYF.

The genes are TRBV6-6 and TRBJ1-2; 10 bases line up with TRBD1. V gave up 2 bases and J gave up 6 bases; unmatched junction bases: 3. From germline, CDR1 is MNHNY and CDR2 SVGAGI (reference sequence). This CDR3 has 14 amino acids. CDR3 DNA sequence: TGTGCCAGCAGTTACCCGACAGGGGGCAATGGCTACACCTTC. It yields the protein CASSYPTGGNGYTF.

A few counts support this clone. This chain joins TRBV2 and TRBJ1-1; TRBD1 is a possible D gene (6 bases). The CDR3 runs 13 residues. From germline, CDR1 is SNHLY and CDR2 FYNNEI. V was cut by 8 bases and J by 1 base, with 11 bases left in between. The CDR3 DNA sequence: TGTGCCAGCCAGCAGGACAGGAACACTGAAGCTTTCTTT. As protein: CASQQDRNTEAFF.

The chain carries TRBV18 and TRBJ2-7; 7 nucleotides agree with TRBD1. J was trimmed by 4 bases and V by 2 bases; bases with no gene match: 14. Germline V gives CDR1 KGHSH, CDR2 LQKENI. There are 17 residues in the CDR3. In nucleotides, the CDR3 is TGTGCCAGCTCACCATACGTATTTGGGCAGGGGGAATACGAGCAGTACTTC. Translation: CASSPYVFGQGEYEQYF.

The V and J genes are TRBV2 and TRBJ2-5; TRBD2 is a possible D gene (6 bases). The CDR3 runs 14 residues. Germline values: CDR1 SNHLY, CDR2 FYNNEI. Trimming stripped 6 bases from V and 3 bases from J, with 14 bases between. The CDR3 sequence is CASRGLGLEETQYF. In DNA form, the CDR3 reads TGTGCCAGCAGGGGTTTGGGACTCGAAGAGACCCAGTACTTC. The whole variable domain, remainder taken from reference TRBV2 and TRBJ2-5, is EPEVTQTPSHQVTQMGQEVILRCVPISNHLYFYWYRQILGQKVEFLVSFYNNEISEKSEIFDDQFSVERPDGSNFTLKIRSTKLEDSAMYFCASRGLGLEETQYFGPGTRLLVL.

This chain joins TRBV6-4 and TRBJ2-7; unclear D gene. Germline V CDR1 and CDR2: MRHNA, SNTAGT. V lost 3 bases and J lost 6, with 9 bases in between. The CDR3 has 12 amino acids. As DNA, the CDR3 is TGTGCCAGCAGTGAGGTTGAGTCCGAGCAGTACTTC. Translation gives CASSEVESEQYF.

This clone was observed a single time. This chain connects TRBV15 to TRBJ2-5; 8 bases are shared with TRBD2. The CDR3 has 19 residues. The germline V gene encodes CDR1 LNHNV and CDR2 YYDKDF (reference sequence). V was clipped by 1 base and J by 4 bases; unmatched bases: 17. As DNA, the CDR3 is TGTGCCACCAGCAGAGCTCTTGAGCCGCTCGGGGGGGCCGGAGAGACCCAGTACTTC. Amino acids: CATSRALEPLGGAGETQYF.

This chain uses TRBV11-2 with TRBJ2-7; TRBD2 aligns across 14 bases. Losses at the gene ends were 1 base for V and 3 bases for J; bases not matched to a gene: 8. The germline V gene encodes CDR1 SGHAT and CDR2 FQNNGV. The CDR3 is 18 amino acids. CDR3 sequence (DNA): TGTGCCAGCAGCTTAGTTCCCCGGACTAGCGGGGGGTTCTACGAGCAGTACTTC. Protein: CASSLVPRTSGGFYEQYF.

This chain links TRBV6-5 with TRBJ2-7, with 11 bases identical to TRBD1. The CDR3 consists of 16 residues. The ends lost 2 bases at V and 2 bases at J; junction bases unmatched: 5. Germline CDR1 MNHEY, CDR2 SVGAGI. This chain's CDR3 is CASSYTRTGGAYEQYF. The CDR3 DNA follows: TGTGCCAGCAGTTACACGCGGACAGGGGGCGCCTACGAGCAGTACTTC.

The rearrangement joins TRBV5-1 to TRBJ2-3; 8 nucleotides match TRBD2. The germline CDR1 and CDR2 sequences are SGHRS and YFSETQ. Losses at the gene ends were 4 bases for V and 2 bases for J; bases not matched to a gene: 12. The CDR3 contains 17 residues. CDR3 DNA: TGCGCCAGCAGCCTTGAAGGGGTAGCGGGATCCACAGATACGCAGTATTTT. Translating it yields CASSLEGVAGSTDTQYF.

This clone was found a few times. This chain uses TRBV7-9 with TRBJ1-4; TRBD1 matches 10 bases. The length of the CDR3 is 17 residues. Trimming cost V 7 bases and J 1 base; bases outside gene matches: 9. CDR1 and CDR2 (germline): SEHNR, FQNEAQ (reference sequence). The CDR3 is CASTIGTGDGTNEKLFF. CDR3 in DNA: TGTGCCAGCACCATAGGGACAGGGGACGGAACTAATGAAAAACTGTTTTTT.

The gene calls are TRBV27 and TRBJ1-1, with D possibly matching TRBD1 (6 bases). V dropped 7 bases and J dropped 4 bases, with 13 bases sitting between them. The CDR3 length is 13 residues. Germline CDR1 reads MNHEY; CDR2 reads SMNVEV (reference sequence). Written as DNA, the CDR3 is TGTGCCAGCAACCCCGGGACATCCACTGAAGCTTTCTTT. Translated, it gives CASNPGTSTEAFF.